This TCR beta chain emerged from a study of regulatory T cells in long-lasting Graves disease. About the study: Prior antithyroid drug treatment in newly diagnosed Graves' patients lasted under 3 months.

This clonotype has at least ten counts. Time point reported: newly diagnosed GD, antithyroid drugs for less than 3 months. Following extraction of RNA from PBMCs, that RNA was used to make the TCR library. The CDR3 totals 15 residues. Germline assignment: CDR1 SGHNT and CDR2 YENEEA. Losses at the gene ends were 5 bases for V and 1 base for J; bases not matched to a gene: 6. Construction of TCR beta libraries relied on iRepertoire HTBI primers and on Arm-PCR targeting CDR3 regions. TCRdb re-called the multiplex PCR reads with MiXCR, one entry per CDR3 protein. The repertoire holds more than 300,000 distinct CDR3 sequences, 15% to 20% seen once, with 20% in the top ten. These data were also reused for a study on T cells in Graves' hyperthyroidism and ophthalmopathy. That work adds: Diagnosis relied on clinical symptoms, serum thyroxine and TRAb, thyroid ultrasound and orbital computed tomography.

The receptor was derived from a woman aged 18-35 years with Graves disease. This chain uses TRBV11-3 with TRBJ1-1, with 8 bases aligning to TRBD1. Sequenced here: peripheral blood mononuclear cells (PBMCs), sampled at new diagnosis, from a patient treated with antithyroid drugs. The CDR3 here is CASSPGTGWNTEAFF. CDR3 coding DNA: TGTGCCAGCAGCCCCGGGACAGGTTGGAACACTGAAGCTTTCTTT.